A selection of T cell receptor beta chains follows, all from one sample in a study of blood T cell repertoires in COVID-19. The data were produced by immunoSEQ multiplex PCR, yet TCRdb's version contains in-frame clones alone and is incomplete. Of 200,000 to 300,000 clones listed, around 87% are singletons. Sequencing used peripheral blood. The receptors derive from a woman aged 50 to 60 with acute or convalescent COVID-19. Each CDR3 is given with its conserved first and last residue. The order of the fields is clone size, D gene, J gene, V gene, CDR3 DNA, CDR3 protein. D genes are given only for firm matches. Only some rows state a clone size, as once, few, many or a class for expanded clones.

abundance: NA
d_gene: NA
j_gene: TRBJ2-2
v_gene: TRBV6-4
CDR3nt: TGTGCCAGCAGTGATAAGAACACCGGGGAGCTGTTTTTT
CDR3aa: CASSDKNTGELFF

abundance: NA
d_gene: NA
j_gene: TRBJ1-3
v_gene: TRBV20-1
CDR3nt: TGCAGTGCTAGTAAGGGGACTGGAAACACCATATATTTT
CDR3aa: CSASKGTGNTIYF

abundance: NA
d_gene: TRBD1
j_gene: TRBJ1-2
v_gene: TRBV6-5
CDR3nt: TGTGCCAGCAGTCTCGGACAGGGCAACTATGGCTACACCTTC
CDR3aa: CASSLGQGNYGYTF

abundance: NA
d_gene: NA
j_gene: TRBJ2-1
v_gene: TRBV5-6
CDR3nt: TGTGCCAGCAGCAAACAGGGATCCTACAATGAGCAGTTCTTC
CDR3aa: CASSKQGSYNEQFF

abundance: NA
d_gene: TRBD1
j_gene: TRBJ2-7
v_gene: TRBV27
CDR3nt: TGTGCCAGCAGTCCCGGGACAGGGAATAGGTACGAGCAGTACTTC
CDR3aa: CASSPGTGNRYEQYF

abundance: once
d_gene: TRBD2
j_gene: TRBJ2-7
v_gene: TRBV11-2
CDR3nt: TGTGCCAGCAAAGGACTAGCCCCCGAGCAGTACTTC
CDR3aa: CASKGLAPEQYF

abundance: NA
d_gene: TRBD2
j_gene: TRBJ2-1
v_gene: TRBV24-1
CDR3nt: TGTGCCACCAGTGGTCGCGGGACTAGCGGGAGGGTCCTTTACAATGAGCAGTTCTTC
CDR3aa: CATSGRGTSGRVLYNEQFF

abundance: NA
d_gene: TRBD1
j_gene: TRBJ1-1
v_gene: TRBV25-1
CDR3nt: TGTGCCAGCAGTGAATTAATAGGGGGCGCAAGCACTGAAGCTTTCTTT
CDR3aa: CASSELIGGASTEAFF

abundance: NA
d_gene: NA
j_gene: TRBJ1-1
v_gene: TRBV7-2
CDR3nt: TGTGCCAGCAGCAAAAGTAGGACTATGAACACTGAAGCTTTCTTT
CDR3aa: CASSKSRTMNTEAFF

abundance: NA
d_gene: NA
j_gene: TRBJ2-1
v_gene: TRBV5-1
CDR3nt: TGCGCCAGCAGCTCTCTAGGTTGGACCTACAATGAGCAGTTCTTC
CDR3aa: CASSSLGWTYNEQFF

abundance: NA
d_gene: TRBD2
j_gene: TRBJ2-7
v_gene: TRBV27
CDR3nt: TGTGCCAGCAGCGACGGGACTAGCGGTCCCTACGAGCAGTACTTC
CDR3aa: CASSDGTSGPYEQYF

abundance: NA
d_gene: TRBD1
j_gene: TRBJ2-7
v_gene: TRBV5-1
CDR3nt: TGCGCCAGCAGCAGGGACAGGGAATACGAGCAGTACTTC
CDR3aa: CASSRDREYEQYF

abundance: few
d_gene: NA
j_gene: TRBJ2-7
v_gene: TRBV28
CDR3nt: TGTGCCAGCAGCCTACAGGACTACGAGCAGTACTTC
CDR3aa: CASSLQDYEQYF

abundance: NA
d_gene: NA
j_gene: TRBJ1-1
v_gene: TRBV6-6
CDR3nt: TGTGCCAGCAGTTACGCCCAGTCCTCTGAAGCTTTCTTT
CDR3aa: CASSYAQSSEAFF

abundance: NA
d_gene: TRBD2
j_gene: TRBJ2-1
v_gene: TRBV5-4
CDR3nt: TGTGCCAGCAGCTTCGGACTAGCGGGCTGGGATGAGCAGTTCTTC
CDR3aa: CASSFGLAGWDEQFF

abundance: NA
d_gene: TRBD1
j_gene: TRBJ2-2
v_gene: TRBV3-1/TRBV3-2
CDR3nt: TGTGCCAGCAGCCGCTCCGGGACAGGGGTGAACACCGGGGAGCTGTTTTTT
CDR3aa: CASSRSGTGVNTGELFF

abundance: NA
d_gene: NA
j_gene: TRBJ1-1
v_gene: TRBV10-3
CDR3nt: TGTGCCATCAGACAGGGTGGGGGCACTGAAGCTTTCTTT
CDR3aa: CAIRQGGGTEAFF

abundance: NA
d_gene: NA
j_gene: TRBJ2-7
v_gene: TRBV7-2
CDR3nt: TGTGCCAGCAGCTTAGACAGGGACTACTCCTACGAGCAGTACTTC
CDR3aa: CASSLDRDYSYEQYF

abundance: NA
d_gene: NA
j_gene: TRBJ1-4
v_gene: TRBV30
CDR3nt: TGTGCTCAAATGGGACTGAGTACAACTAATGAAAAACTGTTTTTT
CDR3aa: CAQMGLSTTNEKLFF

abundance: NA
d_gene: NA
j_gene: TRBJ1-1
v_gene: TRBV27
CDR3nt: TGTGCCAGCATCCCCAGCTGGCAGTCAGGGCAAATGAACACTGAAGCTTTCTTT
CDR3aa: CASIPSWQSGQMNTEAFF

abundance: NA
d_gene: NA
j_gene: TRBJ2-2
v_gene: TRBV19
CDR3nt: TGTGCCAGTAGTAAGGAGGGGGGGTCCTTATTATCCACCGGGGAGCTGTTTTTT
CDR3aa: CASSKEGGSLLSTGELFF

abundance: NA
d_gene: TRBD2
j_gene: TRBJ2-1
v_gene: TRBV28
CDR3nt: TGTGCCAGCAGTTCGACTAGCGGTTCCTACAATGAGCAGTTCTTC
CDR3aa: CASSSTSGSYNEQFF

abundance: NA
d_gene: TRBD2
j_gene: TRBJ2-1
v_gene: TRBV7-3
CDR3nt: TGTGCCAGCAGCTCATTAGCGGGTTCCTACAATGAGCAGTTCTTC
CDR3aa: CASSSLAGSYNEQFF

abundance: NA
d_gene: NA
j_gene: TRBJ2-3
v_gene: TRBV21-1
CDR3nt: TGTGCCAGCAGCACTGAGGACAGGGAGAGGACAGATACGCAGTATTTT
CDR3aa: CASSTEDRERTDTQYF

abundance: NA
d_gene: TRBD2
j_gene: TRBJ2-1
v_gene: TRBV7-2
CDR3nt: TGTGCCAGCAGCTTAGTGGGAGGGTCCTACAATGAGCAGTTCTTC
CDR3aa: CASSLVGGSYNEQFF

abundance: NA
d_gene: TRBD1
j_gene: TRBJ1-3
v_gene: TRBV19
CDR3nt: TGTGCCAGTAGTACCGTACAGGGGATCTCTGGAAACACCATATATTTT
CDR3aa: CASSTVQGISGNTIYF

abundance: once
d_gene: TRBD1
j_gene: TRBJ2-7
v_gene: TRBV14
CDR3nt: TGTGCCAGCAGCCATCGGACAGGTCATCCAACCTACGAGCAGTACTTC
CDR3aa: CASSHRTGHPTYEQYF

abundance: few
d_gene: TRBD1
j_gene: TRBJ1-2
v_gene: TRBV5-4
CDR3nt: TGTGCCACCACGTTACAGGGGGGGGGCTACACCTTC
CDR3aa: CATTLQGGGYTF

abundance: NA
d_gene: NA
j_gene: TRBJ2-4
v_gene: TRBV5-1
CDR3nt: TGCGCCAGCAGCTTGGATGACTTTTCCGCCAAAAACATTCAGTACTTC
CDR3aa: CASSLDDFSAKNIQYF